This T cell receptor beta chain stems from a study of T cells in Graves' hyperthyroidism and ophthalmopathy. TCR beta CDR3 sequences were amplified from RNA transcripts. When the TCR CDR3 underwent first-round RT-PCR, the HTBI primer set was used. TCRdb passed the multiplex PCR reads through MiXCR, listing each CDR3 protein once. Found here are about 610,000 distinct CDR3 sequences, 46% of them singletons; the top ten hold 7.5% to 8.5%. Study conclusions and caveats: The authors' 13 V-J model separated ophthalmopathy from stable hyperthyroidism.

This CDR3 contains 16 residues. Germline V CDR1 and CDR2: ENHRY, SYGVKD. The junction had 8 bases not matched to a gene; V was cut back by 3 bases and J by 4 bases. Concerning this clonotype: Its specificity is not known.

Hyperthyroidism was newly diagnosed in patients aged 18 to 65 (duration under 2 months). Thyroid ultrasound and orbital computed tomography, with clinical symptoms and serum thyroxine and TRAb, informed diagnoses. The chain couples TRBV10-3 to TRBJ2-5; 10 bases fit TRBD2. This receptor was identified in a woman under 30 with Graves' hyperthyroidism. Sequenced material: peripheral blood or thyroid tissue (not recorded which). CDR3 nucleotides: TGTGCCATCAGTGATTCCCTAGCGGGAGAGGTAGAGACCCAGTACTTC. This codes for CAISDSLAGEVETQYF.